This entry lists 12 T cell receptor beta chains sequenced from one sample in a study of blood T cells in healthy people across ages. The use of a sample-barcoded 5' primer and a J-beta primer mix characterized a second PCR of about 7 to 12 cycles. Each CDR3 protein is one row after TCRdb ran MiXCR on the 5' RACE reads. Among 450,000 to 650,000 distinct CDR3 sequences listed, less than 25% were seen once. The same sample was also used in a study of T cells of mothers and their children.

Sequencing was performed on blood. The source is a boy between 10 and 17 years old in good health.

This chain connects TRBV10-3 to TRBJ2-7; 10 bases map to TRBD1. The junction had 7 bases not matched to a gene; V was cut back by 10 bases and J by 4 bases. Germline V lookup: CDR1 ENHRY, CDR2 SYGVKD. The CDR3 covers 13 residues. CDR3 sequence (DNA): TGTGCCACGACTCCGGGACAGGGGTACGAGCAGTACTTC. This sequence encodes CATTPGQGYEQYF.

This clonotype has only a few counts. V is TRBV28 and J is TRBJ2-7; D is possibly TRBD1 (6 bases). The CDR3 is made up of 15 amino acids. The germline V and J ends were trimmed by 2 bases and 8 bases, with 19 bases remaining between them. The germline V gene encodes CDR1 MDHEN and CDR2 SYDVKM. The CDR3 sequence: CASSLGTTPLRQQYF. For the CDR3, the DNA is TGTGCCAGCAGTTTAGGGACAACTCCTTTAAGGCAGCAGTACTTC.

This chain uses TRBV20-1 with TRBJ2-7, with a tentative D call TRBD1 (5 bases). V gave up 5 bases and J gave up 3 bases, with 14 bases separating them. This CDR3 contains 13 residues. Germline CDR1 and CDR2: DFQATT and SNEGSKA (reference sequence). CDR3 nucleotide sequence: TGCAGTGCTCAATCCGAGACAGACTACGAGCAGTACGTC. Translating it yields CSAQSETDYEQYV.

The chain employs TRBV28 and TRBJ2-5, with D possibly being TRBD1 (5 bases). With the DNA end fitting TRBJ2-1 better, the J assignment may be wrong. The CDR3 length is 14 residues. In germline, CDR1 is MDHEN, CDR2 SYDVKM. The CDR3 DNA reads TGTGCCAGCAGTTTGTTACAGGTGAACAATGAGCAGTTCTTC. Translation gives CASSLLQVNNEQFF.

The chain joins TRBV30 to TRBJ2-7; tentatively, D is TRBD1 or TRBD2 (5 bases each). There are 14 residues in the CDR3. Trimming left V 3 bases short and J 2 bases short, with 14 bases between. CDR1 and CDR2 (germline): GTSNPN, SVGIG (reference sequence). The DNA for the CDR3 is TGTGCCTGGAGCTGGGGACGGCCTCCCTACGAGCAGTACTTC. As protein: CAWSWGRPPYEQYF.

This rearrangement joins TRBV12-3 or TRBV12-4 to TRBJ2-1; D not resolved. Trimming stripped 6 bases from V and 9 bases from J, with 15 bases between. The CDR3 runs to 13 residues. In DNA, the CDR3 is TGTGCCAGCAGCCAAGGGCCACTGGGTGAGCAGTTCTTC. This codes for CASSQGPLGEQFF.

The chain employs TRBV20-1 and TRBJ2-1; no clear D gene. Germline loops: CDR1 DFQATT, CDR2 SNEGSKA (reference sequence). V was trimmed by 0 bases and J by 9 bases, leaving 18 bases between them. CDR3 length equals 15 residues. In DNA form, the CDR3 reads TGCAGTGCTAGAGATCTTTTGGCCCCGAGGCCTGAGCAGTTCTTC. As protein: CSARDLLAPRPEQFF.

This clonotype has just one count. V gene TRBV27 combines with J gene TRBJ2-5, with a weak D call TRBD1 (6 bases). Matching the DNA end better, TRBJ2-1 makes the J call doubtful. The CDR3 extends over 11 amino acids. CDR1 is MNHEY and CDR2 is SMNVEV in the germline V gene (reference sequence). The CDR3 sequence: CASRKGVQQFF. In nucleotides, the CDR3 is TGTGCCAGCAGAAAGGGGGTGCAGCAGTTCTTC.

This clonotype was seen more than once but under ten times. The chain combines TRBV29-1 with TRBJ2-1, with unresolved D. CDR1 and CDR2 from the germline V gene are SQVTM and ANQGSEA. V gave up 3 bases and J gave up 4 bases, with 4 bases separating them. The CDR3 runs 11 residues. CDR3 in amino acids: CSVDLYNEQFF. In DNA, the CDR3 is TGCAGCGTTGATCTGTACAATGAGCAGTTCTTC.

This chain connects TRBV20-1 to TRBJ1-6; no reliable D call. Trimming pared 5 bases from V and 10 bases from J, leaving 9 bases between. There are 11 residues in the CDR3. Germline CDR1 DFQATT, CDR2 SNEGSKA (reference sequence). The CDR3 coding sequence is TGCAGTGCTCGTAGAGAGTCACCCCTCCACTTT. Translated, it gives CSARRESPLHF.

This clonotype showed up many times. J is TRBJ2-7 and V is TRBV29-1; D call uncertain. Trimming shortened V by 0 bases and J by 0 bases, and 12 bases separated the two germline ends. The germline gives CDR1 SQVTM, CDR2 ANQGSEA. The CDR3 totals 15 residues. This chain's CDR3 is CSVEDHDLSSYEQYF. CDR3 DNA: TGCAGCGTTGAAGATCATGACTTGAGCTCCTACGAGCAGTACTTC.

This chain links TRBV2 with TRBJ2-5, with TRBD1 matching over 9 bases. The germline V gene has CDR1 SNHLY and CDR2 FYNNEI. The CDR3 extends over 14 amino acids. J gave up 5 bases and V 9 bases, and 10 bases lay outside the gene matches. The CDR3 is CASIQQGAAETQYF. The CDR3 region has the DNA TGTGCCAGTATACAACAGGGGGCGGCGGAGACCCAGTACTTC.